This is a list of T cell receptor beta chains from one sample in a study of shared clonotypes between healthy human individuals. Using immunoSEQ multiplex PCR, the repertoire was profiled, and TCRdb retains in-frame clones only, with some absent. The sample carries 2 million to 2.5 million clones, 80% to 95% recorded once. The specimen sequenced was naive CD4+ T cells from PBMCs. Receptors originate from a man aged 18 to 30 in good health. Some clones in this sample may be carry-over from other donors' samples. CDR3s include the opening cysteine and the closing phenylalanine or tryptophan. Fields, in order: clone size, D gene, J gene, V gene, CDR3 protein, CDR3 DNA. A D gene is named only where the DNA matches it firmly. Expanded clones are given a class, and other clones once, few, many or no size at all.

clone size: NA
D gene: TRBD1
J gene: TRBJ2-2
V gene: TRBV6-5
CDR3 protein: CASSGGDREAGELFF
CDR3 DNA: TGTGCCAGCAGTGGAGGGGACAGGGAGGCCGGGGAGCTGTTTTTT

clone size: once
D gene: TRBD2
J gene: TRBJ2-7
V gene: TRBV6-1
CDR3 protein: CASRDSGRAGEQYF
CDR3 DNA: TGTGCCAGCAGGGATAGCGGGAGGGCCGGCGAGCAGTACTTC

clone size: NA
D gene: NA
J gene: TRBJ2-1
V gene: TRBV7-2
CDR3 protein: CASSLFLLASEQFF
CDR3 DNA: TGTGCCAGCAGCTTATTCCTTCTAGCTTCTGAGCAGTTCTTC

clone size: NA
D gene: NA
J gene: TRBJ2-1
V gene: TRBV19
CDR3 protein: CASSLGLARYYYNEQFF
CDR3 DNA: TGTGCCAGTAGTCTGGGGCTAGCGAGATACTACTACAATGAGCAGTTCTTC

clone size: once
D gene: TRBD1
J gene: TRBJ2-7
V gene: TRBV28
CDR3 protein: CASSSPDRSYEQYF
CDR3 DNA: TGTGCCAGCAGTTCCCCGGACAGGTCCTACGAGCAGTACTTC

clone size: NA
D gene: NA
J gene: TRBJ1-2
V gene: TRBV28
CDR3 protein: CASSYNYGYTF
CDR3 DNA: TGTGCCAGCAGTTATAACTATGGCTACACCTTC

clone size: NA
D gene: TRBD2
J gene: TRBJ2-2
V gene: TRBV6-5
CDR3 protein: CASRGTSSRAGELFF
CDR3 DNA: TGTGCCAGCAGGGGGACTAGCTCTCGGGCCGGGGAGCTGTTTTTT

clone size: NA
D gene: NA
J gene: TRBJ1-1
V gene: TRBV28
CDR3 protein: CASSPPGGGYEAFF
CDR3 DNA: TGTGCCAGCAGCCCCCCGGGGGGTGGCTATGAAGCTTTCTTT

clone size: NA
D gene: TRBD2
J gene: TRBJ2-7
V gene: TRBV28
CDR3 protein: CASSSPAGEGRYEQYF
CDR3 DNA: TGTGCCAGCAGTTCTCCAGCGGGGGAGGGTCGGTACGAGCAGTACTTC

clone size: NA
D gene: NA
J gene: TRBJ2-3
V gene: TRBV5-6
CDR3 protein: CASIPRDFPADTQYF
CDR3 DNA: TGTGCCAGCATCCCTAGAGATTTCCCCGCAGATACGCAGTATTTT

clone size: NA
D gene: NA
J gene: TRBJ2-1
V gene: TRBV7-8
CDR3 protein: CASSSPAAGLYNEQFF
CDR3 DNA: TGTGCCAGCAGCAGCCCGGCGGCGGGACTCTACAATGAGCAGTTCTTC

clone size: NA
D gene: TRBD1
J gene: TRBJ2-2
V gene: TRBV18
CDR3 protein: CASSPTGAQNTGELFF
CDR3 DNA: TGTGCCAGCTCTCCCACAGGGGCCCAGAACACCGGGGAGCTGTTTTTT

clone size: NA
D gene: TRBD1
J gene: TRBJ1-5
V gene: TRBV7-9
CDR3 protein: CASSWGQEHNQPQHF
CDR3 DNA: TGTGCCAGCAGCTGGGGACAGGAGCACAATCAGCCCCAGCATTTT

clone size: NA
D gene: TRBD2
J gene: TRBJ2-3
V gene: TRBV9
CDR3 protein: CASSPGLGAQYF
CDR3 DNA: TGTGCCAGCAGCCCCGGACTAGGGGCGCAGTATTTT

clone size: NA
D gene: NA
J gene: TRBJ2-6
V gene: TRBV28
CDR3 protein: CASSRPGWELPGANVLTF
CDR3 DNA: TGTGCCAGCAGTCGCCCGGGTTGGGAACTACCTGGGGCCAACGTCCTGACTTTC

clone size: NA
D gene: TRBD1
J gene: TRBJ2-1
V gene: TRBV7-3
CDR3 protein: CASSREAGGRGEQFF
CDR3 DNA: TGTGCCAGCAGTAGGGAGGCAGGGGGCAGGGGAGAGCAGTTCTTC

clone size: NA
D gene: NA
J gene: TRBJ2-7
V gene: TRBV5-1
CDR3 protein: CASSLARVSYEQYF
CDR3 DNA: TGCGCCAGCAGCTTGGCACGGGTCTCCTACGAGCAGTACTTC

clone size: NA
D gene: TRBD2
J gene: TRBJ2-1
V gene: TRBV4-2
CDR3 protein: CASSQVTSGDNEQFF
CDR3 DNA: TGTGCCAGCAGCCAAGTGACTAGCGGAGACAATGAGCAGTTCTTC

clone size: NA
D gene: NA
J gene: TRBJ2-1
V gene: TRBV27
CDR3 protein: CASTPRSLAPSSYNEQFF
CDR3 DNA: TGTGCCAGCACTCCGCGTTCTTTGGCGCCCTCCTCCTACAATGAGCAGTTCTTC

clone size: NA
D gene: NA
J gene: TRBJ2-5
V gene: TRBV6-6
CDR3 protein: CASSLGGARKETQYF
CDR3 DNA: TGTGCCAGCAGTTTGGGGGGCGCGAGAAAAGAGACCCAGTACTTC

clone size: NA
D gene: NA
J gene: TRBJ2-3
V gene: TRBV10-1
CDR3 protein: CATRDPQGPDTQYF
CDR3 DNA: TGCGCCACCCGAGACCCCCAAGGACCAGATACGCAGTATTTT

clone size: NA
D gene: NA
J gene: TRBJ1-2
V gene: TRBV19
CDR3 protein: CASSIAVGGGYTF
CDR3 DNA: TGTGCCAGTAGTATAGCTGTTGGTGGTGGCTACACCTTC

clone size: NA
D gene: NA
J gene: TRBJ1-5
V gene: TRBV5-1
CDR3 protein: CASSKGGKDQPQHF
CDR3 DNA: TGCGCCAGCAGCAAGGGTGGTAAGGATCAGCCCCAGCATTTT

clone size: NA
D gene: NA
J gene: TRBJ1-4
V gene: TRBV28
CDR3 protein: CASSLTGKKLFF
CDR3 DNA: TGTGCCAGCAGTTTAACCGGAAAAAAACTGTTTTTT

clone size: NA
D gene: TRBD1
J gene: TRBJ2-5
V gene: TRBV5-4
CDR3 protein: CASSSPGTAQETQYF
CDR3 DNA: TGTGCCAGCAGCTCCCCCGGGACAGCCCAAGAGACCCAGTACTTC

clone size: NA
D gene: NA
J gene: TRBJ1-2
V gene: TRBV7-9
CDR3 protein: CASSLAAGANYGYTF
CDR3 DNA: TGTGCCAGCAGCTTAGCGGCAGGAGCTAACTATGGCTACACCTTC

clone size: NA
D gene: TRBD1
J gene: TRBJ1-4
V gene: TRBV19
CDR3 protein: CASSSGTGSEKLFF
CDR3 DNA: TGTGCCAGTAGTAGCGGGACAGGCAGTGAAAAACTGTTTTTT

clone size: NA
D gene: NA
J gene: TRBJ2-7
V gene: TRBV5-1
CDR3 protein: CASSWVGPLRAEQYF
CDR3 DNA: TGCGCCAGCAGCTGGGTTGGCCCCTTACGGGCTGAGCAGTACTTC

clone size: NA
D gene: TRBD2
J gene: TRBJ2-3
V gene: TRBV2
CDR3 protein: CASAGAGGTDTQYF
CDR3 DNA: TGTGCCAGTGCAGGGGCGGGAGGGACAGATACGCAGTATTTT

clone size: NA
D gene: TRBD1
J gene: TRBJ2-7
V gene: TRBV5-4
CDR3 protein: CASSHGTAYEQYF
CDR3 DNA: TGTGCCAGCAGCCATGGGACAGCCTACGAGCAGTACTTC

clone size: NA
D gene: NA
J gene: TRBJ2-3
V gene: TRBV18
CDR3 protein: CASSPPNSRADTQYF
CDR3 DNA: TGTGCCAGCTCACCACCGAATTCTAGGGCAGATACGCAGTATTTT

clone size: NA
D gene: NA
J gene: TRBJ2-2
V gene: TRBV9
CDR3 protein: CASSSRPGGRGNTGELFF
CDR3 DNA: TGTGCCAGCAGCTCCCGACCTGGTGGCAGGGGAAACACCGGGGAGCTGTTTTTT